Listed here are 22 T cell receptor beta chains from one sample, sequenced in a study of neurological immune-mediated disorders. From the 5' RACE reads, TCRdb called clonotypes with MiXCR, one entry per CDR3 protein. The sample has tens of thousands of distinct CDR3 sequences; around 3.8% are singletons. The sequencing input was PBMCs. These receptors all come from a woman in her fifties or sixties with multiple sclerosis.

A remark on this clonotype: Possible read error: a much larger clone is one base away. The chain couples TRBV5-5 to TRBJ2-2; no definite D call. The ends were cut back, 2 bases at V and 1 base at J, with 6 bases in the middle. The CDR3 totals 14 residues. CDR1 SGHKS and CDR2 YYEKEE come from the germline V gene (reference sequence). DNA of the CDR3: TGTGCCAGCAGCTTCGGAAAGAACACCGGGGAGCTGTTTTTT. The encoded protein is CASSFGKNTGELFF.

This clonotype was detected ten times or more. V usage is TRBV24-1 and J usage is TRBJ2-1; D is undetermined. CDR1 and CDR2 from the germline V gene are KGHDR and SFDVKD. This CDR3 is built from 17 residues. V was shortened by 1 base and J by 0 bases, with 12 bases between the two germline ends. The CDR3 loop reads CATSDFGQLSSYNEQFF. CDR3 nucleotide sequence: TGTGCCACCAGTGATTTCGGGCAGCTGAGCTCCTACAATGAGCAGTTCTTC.

This clonotype was recorded at least ten times. The V call is TRBV11-2, the J call TRBJ2-1, with TRBD1 matching over 9 bases. The CDR3 consists of 17 residues. The V gene end was trimmed by 0 bases and the J gene end by 5 bases; junction bases not matched to a gene: 8. Per the germline V gene, CDR1 is SGHAT and CDR2 is FQNNGV. The CDR3 region has the DNA TGTGCCAGCAGCTTAGACCCCGGGACAGGGACGAACAATGAGCAGTTCTTC. It specifies CASSLDPGTGTNNEQFF.

This clonotype occurred a few times. V gene TRBV20-1 combines with J gene TRBJ2-1; TRBD2 aligns across 9 bases. Germline lookup yields CDR1 DFQATT and CDR2 SNEGSKA (reference sequence). V dropped 0 bases and J dropped 4; count of bases not matched to a gene: 10. The CDR3 is 17 residues long. The chain's CDR3 is CSAREKAGGSSYNEQFF. The CDR3 DNA reads as TGCAGTGCTAGAGAGAAAGCGGGAGGCAGTTCTTACAATGAGCAGTTCTTC.

The table lists this clonotype with many counts. The chain carries TRBV12-3 or TRBV12-4 and TRBJ1-1; D is uncertain. The V end lost 6 bases, the J end lost 4 bases, and 18 bases lay between the germline ends. The CDR3 sequence is 15 residues long. The CDR3 reads CASSSQLGVGTEAFF. The CDR3 DNA is TGTGCCAGCAGCTCCCAACTTGGGGTAGGCACTGAAGCTTTCTTT.

Many counts were recorded for this clonotype. The chain links TRBV20-1 to TRBJ2-1, with D maybe TRBD2 (6 bases). V lost 3 bases to trimming and J lost 8 bases, with 17 bases between them. Germline assignment: CDR1 DFQATT and CDR2 SNEGSKA (reference sequence). The CDR3 consists of 14 residues. The CDR3 nucleotides are TGCAGTGCTAGGGGAGGCACACCGGGAGATGAGCAGTTCTTC. This gives the protein CSARGGTPGDEQFF.

This clonotype was found many times. The chain joins TRBV5-1 to TRBJ1-1; no clear D gene. Germline-derived CDR1 and CDR2 are SGHRS and YFSETQ. The CDR3 totals 12 residues. V lost 4 bases, J lost 8 bases, and 12 bases lay in between. As DNA, the CDR3 is TGCGCCAGCAGCCTCGGACGGGAGGAAGCTTTCTTT. This encodes CASSLGREEAFF.

Ten or more counts support this clonotype. CDR3 nucleotide sequence: TGTGCCAGCAGTTTGCTAGCGGGAGCCTCCTACGAGCAGTACTTC. Protein product: CASSLLAGASYEQYF. The gene calls are TRBV27 and TRBJ2-7, with 10 nucleotides matching TRBD2. The CDR3 is 15 residues long. Germline V gene data show CDR1 as MNHEY and CDR2 as SMNVEV (reference sequence). V lost 3 bases and J lost 0; bases outside the gene matches: 2.

This clonotype was counted many times. The chain links TRBV2 to TRBJ1-2; 7 bases line up with TRBD1. The length of the CDR3 is 14 residues. Germline V gene sequence: CDR1 SNHLY, CDR2 FYNNEI. Unmatched junction bases numbered 3, after V lost 2 bases and J lost 3 bases. CDR3 nucleotides: TGTGCCAGCAGTGAAACAGGGGTTGACTATGGCTACACCTTC. It translates to CASSETGVDYGYTF.

The table lists this clonotype with many counts. The gene calls are TRBV7-3 and TRBJ2-2, with D tentatively TRBD2 (5 bases). V lost 2 bases to trimming and J lost 3 bases, with 7 bases between them. CDR3 length: 14 amino acids. Germline lookup yields CDR1 SGHTA and CDR2 FQGTGA. CDR3 sequence reads: CASSLPGYTGELFF. The CDR3 coding sequence is TGTGCCAGCAGCTTACCGGGGTACACCGGGGAGCTGTTTTTT.

V usage is TRBV19 and J usage is TRBJ2-1; maybe TRBD1 (5 bases). This CDR3 is 15 amino acids long. The germline V gene encodes CDR1 LNHDA and CDR2 SQIVND (reference sequence). Trimming took 3 bases from V and 4 from J, leaving 13 bases between them. The CDR3 region is CASSIYQGTYNEQFF. The CDR3, as DNA: TGTGCCAGTAGTATCTATCAGGGTACGTACAATGAGCAGTTCTTC.

This clonotype was counted many times. The chain links TRBV12-3 or TRBV12-4 to TRBJ2-7; 11 positions agree with TRBD1. With 5 bases clipped from V and 2 bases from J, the junction kept 2 bases outside the gene matches. The CDR3 runs 14 residues. CDR3 in DNA: TGTGCCAGCAGTCCGGGACAGGGGGCCTACGAGCAGTACTTC. It specifies CASSPGQGAYEQYF.

This clonotype appeared many times. V gene TRBV7-2 combines with J gene TRBJ2-7, with 9 bases fitting TRBD1. Germline-derived CDR1 and CDR2 are SGHTA and FQGNSA. This CDR3 contains 14 residues. The trim removed 5 bases at V and 6 bases at J, leaving 8 bases unmatched. The CDR3 nucleotides are TGTGCCAGCAGCCTAACAGGGGGCTCGTCCGAGCAGTACTTC. As protein: CASSLTGGSSEQYF.

Many counts were recorded for this clonotype. CDR3 sequence: CSVDSRGRGATDTQYF. As DNA, the CDR3 is TGCAGCGTTGACAGCCGCGGCAGGGGAGCGACAGATACGCAGTATTTT. V usage is TRBV29-1 and J usage is TRBJ2-3, with a possible D match to TRBD1 (6 bases). The length of the CDR3 is 16 residues. Per the germline V gene, CDR1 is SQVTM and CDR2 is ANQGSEA. V was cut by 3 bases and J by 3 bases, with 19 bases left in between.

Concerning this clonotype: The junction and the germline gene differ at one end; a read error may be behind it. The gene calls are TRBV9 and TRBJ1-5; D possibly corresponds to TRBD1 (5 bases). The CDR3 runs to 15 residues. Germline CDR1 and CDR2: SGDLS and YYNGEE. CDR3 nucleotide sequence: TGTGCCAGCAGCATCAGCCTCGAGGGGTTGCAGCCCCAGAATTTT. Protein sequence: CASSISLEGLQPQNF.

Many counts were recorded for this clonotype. The chain uses TRBV3-1 and TRBJ1-1; D might be TRBD1 (6 bases). Germline CDR1 is LGHDT and CDR2 is YNNKEL (reference sequence). CDR3 length: 15 residues. V lost 4 bases, J lost 1 base, and 13 bases lay in between. The CDR3 reads CASSPQDRPNTEAFF. DNA of the CDR3: TGTGCCAGCAGCCCCCAGGACAGACCGAACACTGAAGCTTTCTTT.

This clonotype was observed at least ten times. The rearrangement links TRBV5-1 to TRBJ2-1, with TRBD2 as a possible D gene (6 bases). The V gene's germline CDR1 is SGHRS and CDR2 YFSETQ. V was pared by 7 bases and J by 10 bases, with 18 bases between. The CDR3 length is 13 residues. Here the CDR3 DNA reads TGCGCCAGCGGCGACCGGGCTAGCGACGAGCAGTTCTTC. Protein product: CASGDRASDEQFF.

Many counts were recorded for this clonotype. The genes are TRBV3-1 and TRBJ2-2; 7 nucleotides line up with TRBD1. V lost 4 bases, J lost 4 bases, and 9 bases stayed unmatched. Germline V CDR1 and CDR2: LGHDT, YNNKEL (reference sequence). This CDR3 region has 16 residues. Here the CDR3 reads CASSPRGGAGTGELFF. Here the CDR3 DNA reads TGTGCCAGCAGCCCCCGAGGGGGCGCGGGCACCGGGGAGCTGTTTTTT.

This clonotype has at least ten counts. The rearrangement links TRBV15 to TRBJ2-6; D is unclear. This CDR3 region has 14 residues. The V gene's germline CDR1 is LNHNV and CDR2 YYDKDF (reference sequence). V lost 0 bases, J lost 1 base, and 1 base lay in between. Here the CDR3 reads CATSRESGANVLTF. The CDR3 DNA reads as TGTGCCACCAGCAGAGAATCTGGGGCCAACGTCCTGACTTTC.

This clonotype has at least ten counts. The chain has TRBV20-1 and TRBJ2-3; 10 nucleotides match TRBD1. The germline V gene encodes CDR1 DFQATT and CDR2 SNEGSKA (reference sequence). V trimming: 5 bases; J trimming: 6 bases; junction bases outside the gene matches: 5. This CDR3 contains 13 residues. The CDR3 loop reads CSALTGGADTQYF. The CDR3 DNA reads as TGCAGTGCTCTGACAGGGGGCGCGGATACGCAGTATTTT.

This clonotype was seen ten or more times. The chain combines TRBV10-3 with TRBJ2-1, with unresolved D. Germline CDR1 is ENHRY and CDR2 is SYGVKD. This CDR3 spans 12 amino acids. Trimming took 3 bases from V and 7 from J, leaving 7 bases between them. CDR3 region: CAISDTANEQFF. The CDR3 nucleotides read TGTGCCATCAGTGATACAGCTAATGAGCAGTTCTTC.

The genes are TRBV20-1 and TRBJ1-5, with D possibly TRBD1 on 6 matching bases. The CDR3 totals 15 residues. Trimming removed 1 base at V and 0 bases at J, with 10 bases between. The V gene's germline CDR1 is DFQATT and CDR2 SNEGSKA (reference sequence). Here the CDR3 reads CSARGTDYSNQPQHF. CDR3 sequence (DNA): TGCAGTGCTAGAGGGACAGACTATAGCAATCAGCCCCAGCATTTT.